The 15 T cell receptor beta chains listed next were all sequenced from one sample in a study of cytomegalovirus exposure and HLA in healthy donors (dated by TCRdb to about 2017). Library prep was done by the immunoSEQ multiplex PCR assay. For the multiplex PCR, a mixture combining 60 forward primers for TCR Vbeta segments and 13 reverse primers for TCR Jbeta segments was used. TCRdb carries this immuneACCESS record with in-frame sequences only. Its versions omit some clonotypes, under half of them owing to an unresolved V gene in the studies checked, with the rest unexplained. This sample's table carries about 43,000 clones. The leading ten clones occupy approximately 1.7% of the sample. The sequenced sample consisted of PBMCs. The receptors originated from a woman in her thirties in good health and CMV-seronegative.

The V gene is TRBV15, the J gene TRBJ2-7; D is ambiguous. Germline V gene sequence: CDR1 LNHNV, CDR2 YYDKDF (reference sequence). Trimming cost V 0 bases and J 2 bases, with 11 bases left between them. This CDR3 spans 15 amino acids. As DNA, the CDR3 is TGTGCCACCAGCAGAGAGCCAGGATCGGCCTACGAGCAGTACTTC. Its translation is CATSREPGSAYEQYF.

The chain has TRBV5-6 and TRBJ1-2; 7 nucleotides align to TRBD1. Germline V gene data show CDR1 as SGHDT and CDR2 as YYEEEE. The CDR3 sequence is 14 residues long. Germline trimming cut 2 bases from V and 4 bases from J; bases unmatched to any gene: 5. The CDR3 is CASSLGGQSYGYTF. The CDR3 coding sequence is TGTGCCAGCAGCTTAGGGGGACAGAGCTATGGCTACACCTTC.

The rearrangement links TRBV19 to TRBJ1-2, with 11 bases fitting TRBD1. The CDR3 has 14 residues. Looked up from germline, CDR1 is LNHDA and CDR2 is SQIVND (reference sequence). J lost 5 bases, V lost 9 bases, and 8 bases had no gene match. In nucleotides, the CDR3 is TGTGCCAGCAGCAGTGGGACAGGGGGATATGGCTACACCTTC. It is translated as CASSSGTGGYGYTF.

The chain uses TRBV7-9 and TRBJ1-4; 9 nucleotides line up with TRBD1. Germline V CDR1 and CDR2: SEHNR, FQNEAQ (reference sequence). The V gene end was trimmed by 5 bases and the J gene end by 2 bases; junction bases not matched to a gene: 3. This CDR3 region has 15 residues. Written as DNA, the CDR3 is TGTGCCAGCAGCCCGGGACAGGGCACTAATGAAAAACTGTTTTTT. Translation gives CASSPGQGTNEKLFF.

V and J are TRBV6-5 and TRBJ2-7; 9 bases match TRBD2. Trimming took 6 bases from V and 0 from J; bases not matched to a gene: 3. This CDR3 has 14 residues. The germline V gene has CDR1 MNHEY and CDR2 SVGAGI. CDR3 protein: CASRLTSGSYEQYF. The CDR3 DNA sequence: TGTGCCAGCAGATTGACTAGCGGCTCCTACGAGCAGTACTTC.

The J gene is TRBJ1-1, the V gene TRBV19; a possible D gene is TRBD1 (5 bases). The CDR3 runs to 13 residues. The ends were cut back, 2 bases at V and 5 bases at J, with 9 bases in the middle. Germline CDR1 LNHDA, CDR2 SQIVND (reference sequence). CDR3 coding DNA: TGTGCCAGTAGTATACGGGGGACTACTGAAGCTTTCTTT. It encodes CASSIRGTTEAFF.

J is TRBJ2-7 and V is TRBV5-8; 13 bases match TRBD2. CDR1 is SGHTS, CDR2 YDEGEE, per germline. V lost 3 bases and J lost 5; bases outside the gene matches: 11. This CDR3 region has 17 residues. The DNA of the CDR3 is TGTGCCAGCAGCTCGCGGGAGGGACTAGCGGGATTCGACGAGCAGTACTTC. Its translation: CASSSREGLAGFDEQYF.

This chain joins TRBV27 and TRBJ1-5; the D is unclear. Germline-derived CDR1 and CDR2 are MNHEY and SMNVEV (reference sequence). The CDR3 consists of 14 residues. V was clipped by 6 bases and J by 4 bases, with 13 bases between them. The CDR3 DNA reads TGTGCCAGCAGCCCGCTTCCGGGTAATCAGCCCCAGCATTTT. Amino acid sequence: CASSPLPGNQPQHF.

The rearrangement uses TRBV6-4 and TRBJ2-3; D is uncertain. This CDR3 comprises 14 residues. Germline V gene data show CDR1 as MRHNA and CDR2 as SNTAGT. The V gene lost 4 bases and the J gene lost 2 bases, with 10 bases spanning the gap. CDR3 sequence (DNA): TGTGCCAGCAGTGCGTCGCAGTACACAGATACGCAGTATTTT. This translates into CASSASQYTDTQYF.

The chain couples TRBV19 to TRBJ1-5, with TRBD1 matching over 12 bases. The CDR3 sequence is 17 residues long. Germline CDR1 and CDR2: LNHDA and SQIVND (reference sequence). Trimming removed 4 bases from V and 2 bases from J; junction bases left unmatched: 6. Here the CDR3 DNA reads TGTGCCAGTAGTACGGCCGGGACAGGGGGCGGCAATCAGCCCCAGCATTTT. It specifies CASSTAGTGGGNQPQHF. Full variable domain (missing parts from reference TRBV19 and TRBJ1-5): DGGITQSPKYLFRKEGQNVTLSCEQNLNHDAMYWYRQDPGQGLRLIYYSQIVNDFQKGDIAEGYSVSREKKESFPLTVTSAQKNPTAFYLCASSTAGTGGGNQPQHFGDGTRLSIL.

The V and J genes are TRBV6-5 and TRBJ2-7; perhaps TRBD1 as D (5 bases). From germline, CDR1 is MNHEY and CDR2 SVGAGI. The V and J ends lost 5 bases and 2 bases respectively, with 13 bases between them. The CDR3 loop spans 14 amino acids. The CDR3 DNA is TGTGCCAGCAGTACGGACAAGCTTGCCTACGAGCAGTACTTC. It yields the protein CASSTDKLAYEQYF.

The chain couples TRBV4-1 to TRBJ2-6, with a possible D match to TRBD1 (6 bases). The CDR3 consists of 19 residues. The V end lost 0 bases, the J end lost 2 bases, and 17 bases lay between the germline ends. Germline V gene sequence: CDR1 MGHRA, CDR2 YSYEKL. The CDR3 reads CASSQDLTRQAPGANVLTF. CDR3 DNA: TGCGCCAGCAGCCAAGACCTAACTCGACAGGCCCCTGGGGCCAACGTCCTGACTTTC.

About this clone itself: A junction boundary mismatches the germline segment, possibly from a read error. The rearrangement joins TRBV5-5 to TRBJ2-5; a possible D gene is TRBD2 (6 bases). Germline CDR1 reads SGHKS; CDR2 reads YYEKEE (reference sequence). This CDR3 region has 14 residues. CDR3 sequence: CASSWAPGGLWGDF. The CDR3 DNA reads as TGTGCCAGCAGCTGGGCCCCTGGCGGCCTTTGGGGGGACTTC.

The chain employs TRBV30 and TRBJ2-1, with 14 bases matching TRBD2. The CDR3 extends over 16 amino acids. The germline V gene encodes CDR1 GTSNPN and CDR2 SVGIG (reference sequence). The junction had 10 bases not matched to a gene; V was cut back by 3 bases and J by 9 bases. CDR3 bases: TGTGCCTGGAGAGATCAGACTAGCGGGAGGGTTCGTGAGCAGTTCTTC. The encoded protein is CAWRDQTSGRVREQFF.

The chain is built from TRBV4-2 and TRBJ2-7; D unclear. Looked up from germline, CDR1 is LGHNA and CDR2 is YNFKEQ. V was cut by 8 bases and J by 0 bases, with 8 bases left in between. The CDR3 spans 12 residues. The CDR3 sequence is CASGPGSYEQYF. As DNA, the CDR3 is TGTGCCAGCGGGCCCGGCTCCTACGAGCAGTACTTC.